This T cell receptor (beta chain) was captured in a study of beta chain features in type 1 diabetes. Study-level findings and limits: All four CD4+ subsets of Type 1 diabetes patients contained TCRB CDR3s that were moderately but significantly shorter.

Using CD45RO/CCR7/CD25/CD127/CD95/CD27, CD4+ naive, central memory, regulatory and stem cell-like memory cells were sorted. Isolated RNA was reverse transcribed in full, so expressed TCRB transcripts were sequenced. Sequencing used immunoSEQ multiplex PCR; TCRdb keeps in-frame clones, though not all of them. The top ten clones hold roughly 1% of a sample with 300,000 to 400,000 clones, around 8.5% of them seen once. The CDR3 is 14 residues long. Germline V gene lookup returns CDR1 SNHLY and CDR2 FYNNEI. With 6 bases clipped from V and 3 bases from J, the junction kept 4 bases outside the gene matches. Notes on this clone: Antigen specificity is unknown. The identical CDR3 is also encoded by other nucleotide sequences in the sample.

Sequencing was performed on central memory CD4+ T cells from blood. The V gene is TRBV2, the J gene TRBJ1-5, with TRBD1 matching over 8 bases. This TCR derives from a man aged 25-45 years with type 1 diabetes. Written as DNA, the CDR3 is TGTGCCAGCAGCGGGACAGGAGACAATCAGCCCCAGCATTTT. It yields the protein CASSGTGDNQPQHF. Drawing the rest from reference TRBV2 and TRBJ1-5, the complete variable domain is EPEVTQTPSHQVTQMGQEVILRCVPISNHLYFYWYRQILGQKVEFLVSFYNNEISEKSEIFDDQFSVERPDGSNFTLKIRSTKLEDSAMYFCASSGTGDNQPQHFGDGTRLSIL.